The clone carrying this T cell receptor beta chain came up many times. Its antigen is unknown. As the template, RNA transcripts were used to amplify TCR beta CDR3 regions. The authors performed first-round RT-PCR with HTBI primers and then a second-round multiplex PCR. TCRdb reprocessed the multiplex PCR reads with MiXCR, giving one entry per CDR3 protein. The sample has hundreds of thousands of distinct CDR3 sequences; about 20% are singletons. The data derive from a study of Graves' ophthalmopathy and Graves' hyperthyroidism. General observations from the study: The model achieved approximately 71% sensitivity and 72.22% specificity for ophthalmopathy progression.

Germline loops: CDR1 MGHDK, CDR2 SYGVNS. The CDR3 loop spans 14 amino acids. V gave up 4 bases and J gave up 3 bases, with 12 bases separating them. V usage is TRBV25-1 and J usage is TRBJ1-2; D remains ambiguous. Sequenced material: peripheral blood. The sequence was obtained from a woman younger than 30 with stable Graves' hyperthyroidism. Some clones in this sample may be carry-over from other donors' samples. This CDR3 reads CASSVREGYYGYTF. DNA for the CDR3: TGTGCCAGCAGTGTCCGGGAAGGATACTATGGCTACACCTTC.